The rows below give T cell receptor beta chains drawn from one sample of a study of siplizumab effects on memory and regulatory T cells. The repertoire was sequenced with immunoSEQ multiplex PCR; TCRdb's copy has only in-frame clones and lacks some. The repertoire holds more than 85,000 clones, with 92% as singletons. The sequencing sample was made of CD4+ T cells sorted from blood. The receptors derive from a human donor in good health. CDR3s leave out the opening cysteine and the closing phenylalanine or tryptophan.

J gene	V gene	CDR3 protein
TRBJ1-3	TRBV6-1	ASSEARTRDTIY
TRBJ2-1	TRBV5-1	ASSLNNEQF
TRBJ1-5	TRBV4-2	ASSRSPSQPQH
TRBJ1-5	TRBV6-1	ASSDHGGGRPQH
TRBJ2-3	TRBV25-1	ASSAQSSTDTQY
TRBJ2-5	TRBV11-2	ASSIAETQY
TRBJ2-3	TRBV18	ASSPPRDGTDTQY
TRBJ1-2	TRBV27	ASSNTLQGPGQGYT
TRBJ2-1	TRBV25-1	ASSGTGTASEQF
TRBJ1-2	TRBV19	ASSRGDRAYGYT
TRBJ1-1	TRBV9	ASSDTLPPKGRTEAF
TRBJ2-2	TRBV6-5	ASSYIGRGNTGELF
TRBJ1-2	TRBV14	ASSHKGQGLYGYT
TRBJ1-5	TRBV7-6	ASSFGQGSNQPQH
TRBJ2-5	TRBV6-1	ASRRSGPETQY
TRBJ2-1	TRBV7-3	ASRPGSVEGEQF
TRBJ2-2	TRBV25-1	ASSEGLANTGELF